This TCR beta chain was sequenced in a study of T-cell memory formation after mild COVID-19 (dated by TCRdb to about 2021). In terms of the full investigation: TCR sequence clusters from the two donors were found to be largely donor specific. In two donors, T-cell clones that expanded and contracted after mild COVID-19 were followed by sequencing TCRalpha and TCRbeta repertoires longitudinally. Two young, previously healthy adult volunteers made up the cohort, one male and one female. Overall results and qualifications from the work: Contracting CD4+ clones turned up mainly in the CM and EM memory subsets, whereas EMRA was where CD8+ clones were enriched. SARS-CoV-2 specificity of the second-wave clones peaking on day 37 was not confirmed. From day 15 to 85, contracting clones showed balanced CD4/CD8 phenotypes, whereas a second wave of clones that expanded from day 15 to 37 leaned towards CD4+. Only a couple of mild cases were covered by the study, and larger cohorts that include severe cases with pre-infection samples were considered necessary. Some responding clones were detected in pre-infection memory, which suggested that pre-existing cross-reactive memory T cells had joined the SARS-CoV-2 response.

Sequenced on an Illumina NovaSeq 6000. TCRalpha and TCRbeta cDNA libraries were constructed by 5'RACE with constant-segment primers, with sample barcodes and unique molecular identifiers being introduced. RNA was extracted from every sample with Trizol reagent. Libraries were amplified in two PCR steps, with a second sample barcode and Illumina TruSeq adapters added in the second step. The libraries were sequenced on an Illumina NovaSeq using 2 x 150 bp paired-end reads. Per the original workflow: Demultiplexing of reads and collapsing into UMI-guided consensus sequences were performed with migec v1.2.7. With mixcr v2.1.11, UMI consensuses were aligned to TRA and TRB V and J templates and assembled into clonotypes. A clonotype was counted as expanded or contracted only if both edgeR and NoisET called the change significant, with noise models trained on biological replicates. For edgeR calls, a false discovery rate-adjusted p below 0.01 and a log2 fold-change threshold of 1 were applied. As an exploratory analysis of dynamics, max-normalized trajectories of the 1000 most abundant clonotypes were examined with PCA combined with hierarchical clustering. Separately sequenced CD4+ and CD8+ repertoires were used to assign a CD4 or CD8 phenotype to each responding clone. Clones were called with MiXCR by TCRdb after fastp trimmed the public reads at Q25, and only in-frame beta chains were retained. Rows with one shared CDR3 protein collapse into an entry with the most common genes and DNA. TCRdb, rather than the study authors, made the V and J calls. The sample yields 10,000 to 15,000 distinct CDR3 sequences; about 14% were counted once. The top ten hold more than 45% of the sample.

Details on this clonotype: What antigen it recognizes has not been identified. No much larger clonotype is one base removed from it; base qualities were not supplied.

PBMCs were isolated by Ficoll-Paque density gradient centrifugation. The trim is 2 bases for V and 5 bases for J, with a gap of 8 bases between the germline ends. From the cysteine through the phenylalanine, the CDR3 covers 13 amino acids. Only the CDR3 portion is preserved as DNA: 39 bases, with reading frame beginning at the first base. In the germline V gene (reference sequence), CDR1 corresponds to LNHDA and CDR2 to SQIVND. The sequence derives from a man between 18 and 35 years old who had mild COVID-19 (a few samples of this study predate the infection). The sample titles of this study are shuffled in the database, so cell type and time point are left out; the donor was told from shared clones. In this chain, TRBV19 is recombined with TRBJ2-3; the D gene cannot be resolved reliably. Source material: PBMCs or a T cell subset sorted from them (not recorded which). The nucleotide sequence is TGTGCCAGTAGTATAAGGCCGCTAGATACGCAGTATTTT. Its coded protein is CASSIRPLDTQYF.